One sample yielded the 10 T cell receptor beta chains listed below, sequenced in a study of shared clonotypes between healthy human individuals. The table came from immunoSEQ multiplex PCR; TCRdb's copy has only in-frame clones and leaves some out. The sample shows about 1 million clones, approximately 68% of them seen only once. The sequenced sample was memory CD4+ T cells sorted from blood. The subset was: CD45RA-negative fraction. The receptor source for this set is a man aged 18 to 35 in good health.

CDR3: CASSRGQGLAKNIQYF. The DNA for the CDR3 is TGTGCCAGCAGCCGCGGACAGGGGTTAGCCAAAAACATTCAGTACTTC. The rearrangement links TRBV7-2 to TRBJ2-4, with 9 bases that match TRBD1. Germline trimming cut 5 bases from V and 0 bases from J; bases unmatched to any gene: 5. This CDR3 comprises 16 residues. Germline V gene lookup returns CDR1 SGHTA and CDR2 FQGNSA.

The rearrangement uses TRBV30 and TRBJ2-5; weak D call: TRBD2 (6 bases). The CDR3 runs 15 residues. Germline CDR1 and CDR2: GTSNPN and SVGIG (reference sequence). V gave up 1 base and J gave up 0 bases, with 12 bases separating them. The CDR3 reads CAWSEGLTYQETQYF. The CDR3 nucleotides are TGTGCCTGGAGTGAGGGACTCACGTACCAAGAGACCCAGTACTTC. Full variable domain (remainder filled in from reference TRBV30 and TRBJ2-5): SQTIHQWPATLVQPVGSPLSLECTVEGTSNPNLYWYRQAAGRGLQLLFYSVGIGQISSEVPQNLSASRPQDRQFILSSKKLLLSDSGFYLCAWSEGLTYQETQYFGPGTRLLVL.

The genes are TRBV11-1 and TRBJ2-5, with 10 bases aligning to TRBD1. The CDR3 is 15 amino acids. Losses at the gene ends were 4 bases for V and 4 bases for J; bases not matched to a gene: 6. Germline V gives CDR1 SGHAT, CDR2 FQDESV (reference sequence). Here the CDR3 reads CASSYRDRGSETQYF. The CDR3 DNA reads as TGTGCCAGCAGCTACCGGGACAGGGGTTCAGAGACCCAGTACTTC.

In this sample, this clone turned up a few times. CDR3 in DNA: TGTGCCAGTAGTATAGTCGCGACAGGGTTCGAGACCCAGTACTTC. This translates into CASSIVATGFETQYF. The chain links TRBV19 to TRBJ2-5, with 7 bases fitting TRBD1. The CDR3 totals 15 residues. With 1 base clipped from V and 5 bases from J, the junction kept 7 bases outside the gene matches. Germline CDR1 reads LNHDA; CDR2 reads SQIVND (reference sequence).

The V and J genes are TRBV6-6 and TRBJ2-5; D is undetermined. CDR3 length: 14 amino acids. The germline V gene encodes CDR1 MNHNY and CDR2 SVGAGI (reference sequence). The ends were cut back, 5 bases at V and 2 bases at J, with 12 bases in the middle. This CDR3 reads CASSPSRMQETQYF. In DNA form, the CDR3 reads TGTGCCAGCAGTCCATCCCGAATGCAAGAGACCCAGTACTTC.

This chain connects TRBV6-6 to TRBJ1-3, with 8 bases fitting TRBD1. The CDR3 loop spans 14 amino acids. The V and J ends lost 7 bases and 7 bases, in that order; junction bases with no gene match: 9. Per the germline V gene, CDR1 is MNHNY and CDR2 is SVGAGI (reference sequence). This CDR3 is CASKGQGARNTIYF. In DNA form, the CDR3 reads TGTGCCAGCAAGGGGCAGGGGGCGAGGAACACCATATATTTT.

V gene TRBV18 combines with J gene TRBJ1-2; 9 bases map to TRBD1. The CDR3 consists of 17 residues. The ends lost 4 bases at V and 1 base at J; junction bases unmatched: 10. Germline loops: CDR1 KGHSH, CDR2 LQKENI. The chain's CDR3 is CASSLQGAYPHNYGYTF. In nucleotides, the CDR3 is TGTGCCAGCTCACTACAGGGGGCCTATCCCCATAACTATGGCTACACCTTC.

This clone was counted ten times or more. CDR3 in amino acids: CASSTSGTGTYEQYF. As DNA, the CDR3 is TGTGCCAGTAGCACTAGCGGGACTGGTACCTACGAGCAGTACTTC. The chain couples TRBV19 to TRBJ2-7, with TRBD2 matching 10 bases. There are 15 residues in the CDR3. V dropped 6 bases and J dropped 2; count of bases not matched to a gene: 7. Germline V gene data show CDR1 as LNHDA and CDR2 as SQIVND (reference sequence).

To note about this clone: At the DNA level, this CDR3 is encoded by other sequences in the same sample as well. V usage is TRBV5-1 and J usage is TRBJ1-2, with 11 bases lining up with TRBD1. V gave up 4 bases and J gave up 8 bases; unmatched junction bases: 4. CDR3 length: 13 amino acids. Germline V lookup: CDR1 SGHRS, CDR2 YFSETQ. DNA for the CDR3: TGCGCCAGCAGCCGGGGACAGGGGGAAGGCTACACCTTC. Translation gives CASSRGQGEGYTF.

The rearrangement uses TRBV10-3 and TRBJ1-6; weak D call: TRBD1 (5 bases). This CDR3 has 16 amino acids. Trimming took 3 bases from V and 0 from J, leaving 9 bases between them. Germline lookup yields CDR1 ENHRY and CDR2 SYGVKD. The CDR3 region has the DNA TGTGCCATCAGTGAACAGGCTAGCTCCTATAATTCACCCCTCCACTTT. This encodes CAISEQASSYNSPLHF.